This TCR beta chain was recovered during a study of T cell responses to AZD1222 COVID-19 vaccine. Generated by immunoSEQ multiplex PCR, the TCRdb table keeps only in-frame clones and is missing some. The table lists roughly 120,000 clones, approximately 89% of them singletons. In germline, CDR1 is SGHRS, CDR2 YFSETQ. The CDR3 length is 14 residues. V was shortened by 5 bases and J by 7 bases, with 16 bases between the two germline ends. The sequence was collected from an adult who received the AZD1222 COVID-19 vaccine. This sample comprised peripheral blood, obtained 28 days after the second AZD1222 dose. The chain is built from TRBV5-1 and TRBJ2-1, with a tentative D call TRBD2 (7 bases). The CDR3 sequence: CASSWGGPGNEQFF. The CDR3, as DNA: TGCGCCAGCAGTTGGGGGGGGCCGGGAAATGAGCAGTTCTTC.